Shown below are 4 T cell receptor beta chains from a single sample sequenced in a study of tumor-infiltrating lymphocytes in primary liver carcinoma. Production of TCR beta cDNA used roughly 500 ng total RNA together with a constant-region primer. Employing slightly modified ARM-PCR, three nested multiplex PCR rounds were run, and these gave rise to the TCR beta libraries. It was with TRBV1-TRBV30 forward primers and a C-beta reverse primer that the first two PCR rounds were run, at around 10 cycles each. A single record per CDR3 protein comes from TCRdb applying MiXCR to the multiplex PCR reads. The sample contains 95,000 to 100,000 distinct CDR3 sequences, approximately 70% of which appear only once. The roughly 19-32 mg bulk tissue piece was not sorted before simultaneous RNA and DNA extraction. Sequenced sample: liver tumor tissue from sampling region 2. Subset defined: tumor region T2, inferior pole. These receptors all stem from a woman aged 55-75 years with primary liver carcinoma and hepatitis B virus infection.

Details on this clonotype: Being one base from a much bigger clone, this may be a read error. The J gene is TRBJ2-1, the V gene TRBV29-1; the match to TRBD1 covers 7 bases. V lost 5 bases to trimming and J lost 1 base; unmatched junction nucleotides: 14. Germline lookup yields CDR1 SQVTM and CDR2 ANQGSEA. This CDR3 comprises 17 residues. CDR3 region: CSVKDRWGLGSYNEQFF. For the CDR3, the DNA is TGCAGCGTTAAGGACAGGTGGGGCCTTGGATCCTACAATGAGCAGTTCTTC.

Many counts were recorded for this clonotype. CDR3 sequence (DNA): TGTGCCAGCAGCTTAAGGCTTAGCGGAGGTAGCACAGATACGCAGTATTTT. Amino acid sequence: CASSLRLSGGSTDTQYF. The chain joins TRBV7-8 to TRBJ2-3, with D perhaps TRBD2 (6 bases). V lost 2 bases and J lost 0, with 15 bases in between. There are 17 residues in the CDR3. CDR1 and CDR2 from the germline V gene are SGHVS and FQNEAQ.

This clonotype was observed at least ten times. J is TRBJ2-3 and V is TRBV5-6; 8 bases are shared with TRBD2. This CDR3 is built from 18 residues. The junction had 13 bases not matched to a gene; V was cut back by 2 bases and J by 2 bases. The V gene's germline CDR1 is SGHDT and CDR2 YYEEEE. CDR3 nucleotide sequence: TGTGCCAGCAGCTTTACAAGCGGGAGTGGCTATATCACAGATACGCAGTATTTT. Its protein is CASSFTSGSGYITDTQYF.

This clonotype was seen at least ten times. V is TRBV5-1 and J is TRBJ1-1; 10 bases fit TRBD1. Germline CDR1 SGHRS, CDR2 YFSETQ. After removal of 3 bases from V and 5 bases from J, the junction contained 4 bases not matched to a gene. The CDR3 extends over 14 amino acids. The CDR3 nucleotides read TGCGCCAGCAGCTGGGGACAGGGGCGGACTGAAGCTTTCTTT. Translated: CASSWGQGRTEAFF. Combining the CDR3 with reference TRBV5-1 and TRBJ1-1 gives the whole variable domain KAGVTQTPRYLIKTRGQQVTLSCSPISGHRSVSWYQQTPGQGLQFLFEYFSETQRNKGNFPGRFSGRQFSNSRSEMNVSTLELGDSALYLCASSWGQGRTEAFFGQGTRLTVV.